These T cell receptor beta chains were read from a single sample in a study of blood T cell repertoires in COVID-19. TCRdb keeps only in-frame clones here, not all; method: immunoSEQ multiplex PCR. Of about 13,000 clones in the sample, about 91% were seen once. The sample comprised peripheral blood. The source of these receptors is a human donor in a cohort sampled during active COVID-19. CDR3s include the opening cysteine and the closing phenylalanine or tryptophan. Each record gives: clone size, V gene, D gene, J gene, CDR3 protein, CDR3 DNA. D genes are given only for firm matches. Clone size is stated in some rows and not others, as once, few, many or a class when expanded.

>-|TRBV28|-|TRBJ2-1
CASSQTGDEQFF
TGTGCCAGCAGTCAGACGGGAGATGAGCAGTTCTTC
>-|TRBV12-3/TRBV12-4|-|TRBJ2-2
CASSAIGGGELFF
TGTGCCAGCAGCGCGATCGGAGGCGGGGAGCTGTTTTTT
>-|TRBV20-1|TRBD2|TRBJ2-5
CSASFLAGVLETQYF
TGCAGTGCTAGTTTCCTAGCGGGAGTATTGGAGACCCAGTACTTC
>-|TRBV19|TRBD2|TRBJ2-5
CASSLSGFQETQYF
TGTGCCAGTAGCCTTAGCGGGTTCCAAGAGACCCAGTACTTC
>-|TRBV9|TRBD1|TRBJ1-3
CASSLGGLSGNTIYF
TGTGCCAGCAGCCTAGGGGGCCTTTCTGGAAACACCATATATTTT
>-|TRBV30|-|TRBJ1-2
CARERGSNYGYTF
TGTGCCCGCGAGCGGGGGAGTAACTATGGCTACACCTTC
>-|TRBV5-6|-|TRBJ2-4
CASSSLVEAKNIQYF
TGTGCCAGCAGCTCGCTAGTGGAAGCCAAAAACATTCAGTACTTC
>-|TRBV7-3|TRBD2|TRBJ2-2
CASSSGGGTGELFF
TGTGCCAGCAGCTCTGGCGGGGGGACCGGGGAGCTGTTTTTT
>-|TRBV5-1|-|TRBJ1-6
CASSASGDSWSSYNSPLHF
TGCGCCAGCAGCGCGTCAGGGGATAGCTGGAGCTCCTATAATTCACCCCTCCACTTT
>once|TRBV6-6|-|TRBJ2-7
CASSQDGGSRGTARQYF
TGTGCCAGCAGTCAGGACGGAGGAAGCAGGGGTACAGCAAGGCAGTACTTC
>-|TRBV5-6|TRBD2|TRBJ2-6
CASSPGGRSGANVLTF
TGTGCCAGCAGCCCGGGGGGGCGCTCTGGGGCCAACGTCCTGACTTTC
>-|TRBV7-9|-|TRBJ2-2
CASSLVLAGELFF
TGTGCCAGCAGCTTAGTCTTAGCCGGGGAGCTGTTTTTT
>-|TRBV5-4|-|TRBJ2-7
CASSPLDNSYEQYF
TGTGCCAGCAGCCCATTGGACAACTCCTACGAGCAGTACTTC
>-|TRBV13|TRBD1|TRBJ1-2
CASSPLTGSSGGYTF
TGTGCCAGCAGCCCCTTGACAGGGAGCTCAGGTGGCTACACCTTC
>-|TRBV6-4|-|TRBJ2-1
CASSDSRGGVNEQFF
TGTGCCAGCAGTGACTCTCGAGGGGGAGTTAATGAGCAGTTCTTC
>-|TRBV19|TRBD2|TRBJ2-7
CASSIRSSGEYEQYF
TGTGCCAGTAGTATCAGGTCTAGCGGGGAATACGAGCAGTACTTC
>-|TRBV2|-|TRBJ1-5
CASSEAQGNQPQHF
TGTGCCAGCAGTGAAGCGCAGGGCAATCAGCCCCAGCATTTT
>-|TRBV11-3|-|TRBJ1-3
CASSTGVSSGNTIYF
TGTGCCAGCAGCACCGGGGTTAGCTCTGGAAACACCATATATTTT
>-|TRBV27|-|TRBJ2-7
CASGPGLGLGEQYF
TGTGCCAGCGGACCTGGACTGGGATTGGGGGAGCAGTACTTC
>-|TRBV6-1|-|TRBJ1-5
CASSYMEINQPQHF
TGTGCCAGCAGTTATATGGAGATCAATCAGCCCCAGCATTTT
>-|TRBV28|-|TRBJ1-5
CASRYPGTSYHQPQHF
TGTGCCAGCAGATATCCCGGGACATCGTACCATCAGCCCCAGCATTTT
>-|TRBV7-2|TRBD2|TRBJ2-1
CASSQRGSSYNEQFF
TGTGCCAGCAGTCAGCGGGGGAGCTCCTACAATGAGCAGTTCTTC
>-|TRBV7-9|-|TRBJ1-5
CASSQLSNQPQHF
TGTGCCAGCAGCCAACTTAGCAATCAGCCCCAGCATTTT
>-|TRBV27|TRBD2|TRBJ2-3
CASSEVLIAGHTDTQYF
TGTGCCAGCAGTGAAGTCCTAATAGCGGGACACACAGATACGCAGTATTTT
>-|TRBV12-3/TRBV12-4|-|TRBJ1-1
CASSLPGGGAFF
TGTGCCAGCAGTTTACCCGGGGGTGGAGCTTTCTTT
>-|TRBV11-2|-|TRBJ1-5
CASSLDGGAHQPQHF
TGTGCCAGCAGCTTAGATGGGGGGGCCCATCAGCCCCAGCATTTT
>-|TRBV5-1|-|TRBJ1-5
CASTQSQPQHF
TGCGCCAGTACACAGAGTCAGCCCCAGCATTTT
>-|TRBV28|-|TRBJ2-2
CASSPGQNTGELFF
TGTGCCAGCAGTCCGGGACAAAACACCGGGGAGCTGTTTTTT
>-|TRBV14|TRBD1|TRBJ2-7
CASSHGTGWEEQYF
TGTGCCAGCAGCCACGGGACAGGGTGGGAAGAGCAGTACTTC
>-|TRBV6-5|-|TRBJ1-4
CASSYSRRANEKLFF
TGTGCCAGCAGTTACTCGAGGCGGGCTAATGAAAAACTGTTTTTT
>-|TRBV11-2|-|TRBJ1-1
CASSLLTGNTEAFF
TGTGCCAGCAGCTTACTAACAGGGAACACTGAAGCTTTCTTT